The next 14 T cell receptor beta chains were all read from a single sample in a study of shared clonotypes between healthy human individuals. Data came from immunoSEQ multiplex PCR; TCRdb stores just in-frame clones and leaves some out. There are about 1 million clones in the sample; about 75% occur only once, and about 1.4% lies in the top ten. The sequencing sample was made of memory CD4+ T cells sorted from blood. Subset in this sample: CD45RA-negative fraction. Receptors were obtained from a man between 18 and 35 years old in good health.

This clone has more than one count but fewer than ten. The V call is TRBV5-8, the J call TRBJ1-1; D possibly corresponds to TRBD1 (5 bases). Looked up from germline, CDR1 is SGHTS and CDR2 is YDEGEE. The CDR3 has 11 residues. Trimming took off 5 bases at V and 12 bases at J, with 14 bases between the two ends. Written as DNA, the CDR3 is TGTGCCAGCAGAGCCCGGGACCCTACTTTCTTT. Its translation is CASRARDPTFF.

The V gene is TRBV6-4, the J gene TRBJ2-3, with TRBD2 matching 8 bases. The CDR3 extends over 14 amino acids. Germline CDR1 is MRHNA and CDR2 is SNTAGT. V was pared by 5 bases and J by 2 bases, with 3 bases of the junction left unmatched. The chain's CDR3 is CASSISGATDTQYF. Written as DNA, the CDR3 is TGTGCCAGCAGTATTAGCGGGGCCACAGATACGCAGTATTTT.

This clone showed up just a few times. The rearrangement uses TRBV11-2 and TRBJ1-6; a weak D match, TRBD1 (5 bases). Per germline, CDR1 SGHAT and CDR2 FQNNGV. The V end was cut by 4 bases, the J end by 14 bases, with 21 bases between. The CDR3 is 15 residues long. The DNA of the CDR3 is TGTGCCAGCAGCTCCTACCGAGTAGACAGAGATACCCTCCACTTT. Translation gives CASSSYRVDRDTLHF.

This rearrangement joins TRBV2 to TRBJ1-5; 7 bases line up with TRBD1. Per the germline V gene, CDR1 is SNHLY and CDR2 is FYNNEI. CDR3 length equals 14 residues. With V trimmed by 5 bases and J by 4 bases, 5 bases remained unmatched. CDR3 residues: CASSPDRDNQPQHF. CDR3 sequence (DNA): TGTGCCAGCAGTCCCGACAGGGATAATCAGCCCCAGCATTTT.

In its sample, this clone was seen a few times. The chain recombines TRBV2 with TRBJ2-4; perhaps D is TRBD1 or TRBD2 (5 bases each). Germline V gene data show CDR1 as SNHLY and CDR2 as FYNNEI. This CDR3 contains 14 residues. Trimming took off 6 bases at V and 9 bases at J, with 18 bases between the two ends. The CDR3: CASRGPRADSIQYF. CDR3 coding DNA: TGTGCCAGCAGGGGACCCCGGGCCGACAGCATTCAGTACTTC.

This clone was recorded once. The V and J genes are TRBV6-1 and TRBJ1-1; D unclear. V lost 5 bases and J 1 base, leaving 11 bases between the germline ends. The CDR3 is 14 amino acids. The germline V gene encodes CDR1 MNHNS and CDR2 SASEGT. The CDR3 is CASSWTHGNTEAFF. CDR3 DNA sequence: TGTGCCAGCAGTTGGACCCATGGGAACACTGAAGCTTTCTTT.

The CDR3 bases are TGTGCCAGCAGCGCCCGGGGCTTGAACACTGAAGCTTTCTTT. Its protein is CASSARGLNTEAFF. The V call is TRBV7-8, the J call TRBJ1-1, with D possibly matching TRBD1 (5 bases). Germline assignment: CDR1 SGHVS and CDR2 FQNEAQ. V dropped 5 bases and J dropped 0 bases, with 10 bases sitting between them. The CDR3 length is 14 residues.

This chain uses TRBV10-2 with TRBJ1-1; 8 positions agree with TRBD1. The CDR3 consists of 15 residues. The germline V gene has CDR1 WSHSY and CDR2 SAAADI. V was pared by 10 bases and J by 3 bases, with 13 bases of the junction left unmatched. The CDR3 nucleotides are TGCGCCACCGCTACCGGACAGGGATCGGACACTGAAGCTTTCTTT. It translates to CATATGQGSDTEAFF.

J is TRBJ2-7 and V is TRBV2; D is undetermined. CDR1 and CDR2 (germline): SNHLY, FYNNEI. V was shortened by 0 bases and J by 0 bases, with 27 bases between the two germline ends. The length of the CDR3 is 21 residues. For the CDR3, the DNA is TGTGCCAGCAGTGAAGCCCCTGTTTTTTCCGCTGTCGGCGGCTACTCCTACGAGCAGTACTTC. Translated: CASSEAPVFSAVGGYSYEQYF. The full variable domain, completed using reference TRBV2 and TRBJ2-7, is EPEVTQTPSHQVTQMGQEVILRCVPISNHLYFYWYRQILGQKVEFLVSFYNNEISEKSEIFDDQFSVERPDGSNFTLKIRSTKLEDSAMYFCASSEAPVFSAVGGYSYEQYFGPGTRLTVT.

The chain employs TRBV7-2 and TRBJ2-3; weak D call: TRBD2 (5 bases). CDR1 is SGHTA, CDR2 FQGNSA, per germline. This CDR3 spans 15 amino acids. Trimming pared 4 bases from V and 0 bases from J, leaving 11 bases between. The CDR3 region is CASSSQSGSTDTQYF. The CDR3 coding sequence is TGTGCCAGCAGCTCCCAAAGCGGTAGCACAGATACGCAGTATTTT.

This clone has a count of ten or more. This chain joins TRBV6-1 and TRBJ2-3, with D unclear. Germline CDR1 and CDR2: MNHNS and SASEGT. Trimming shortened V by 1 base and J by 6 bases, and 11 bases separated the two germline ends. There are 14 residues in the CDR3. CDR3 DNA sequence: TGTGCCAGCAGTGAAGGGAATAAGGTGGATACGCAGTATTTT. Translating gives CASSEGNKVDTQYF.

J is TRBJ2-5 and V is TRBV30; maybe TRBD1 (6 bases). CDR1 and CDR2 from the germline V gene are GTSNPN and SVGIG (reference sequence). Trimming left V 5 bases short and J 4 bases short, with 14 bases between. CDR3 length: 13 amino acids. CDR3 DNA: TGTGCCTGGTCCAGCTGGGGGCGAGAGACCCAGTACTTC. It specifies CAWSSWGRETQYF.

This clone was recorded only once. The CDR3: CASRAGFGEYEQYF. DNA of the CDR3: TGTGCCAGCAGGGCAGGGTTTGGAGAATACGAGCAGTACTTC. The genes are TRBV2 and TRBJ2-7, with a weak D call TRBD1 (5 bases). Germline V gene lookup returns CDR1 SNHLY and CDR2 FYNNEI. Trimming left V 6 bases short and J 4 bases short, with 16 bases between. This CDR3 comprises 14 residues.

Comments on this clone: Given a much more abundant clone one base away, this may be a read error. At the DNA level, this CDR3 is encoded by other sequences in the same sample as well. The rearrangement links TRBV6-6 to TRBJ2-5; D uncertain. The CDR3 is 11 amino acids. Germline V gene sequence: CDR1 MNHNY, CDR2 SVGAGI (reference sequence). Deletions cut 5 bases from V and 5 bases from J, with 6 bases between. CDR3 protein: CASSPGETQYF. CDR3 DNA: TGTGCCAGCAGTCCTGGCGAGACCCAGTACTTC.